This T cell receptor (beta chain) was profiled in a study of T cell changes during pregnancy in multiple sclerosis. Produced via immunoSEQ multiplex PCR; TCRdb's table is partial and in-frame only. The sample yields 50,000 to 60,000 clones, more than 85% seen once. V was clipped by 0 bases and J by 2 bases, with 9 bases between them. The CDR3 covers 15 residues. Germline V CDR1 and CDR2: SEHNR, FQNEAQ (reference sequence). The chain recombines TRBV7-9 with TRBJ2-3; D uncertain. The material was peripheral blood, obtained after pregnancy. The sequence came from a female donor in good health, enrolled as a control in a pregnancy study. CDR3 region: CASSLAAAPTDTQYF. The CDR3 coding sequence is TGTGCCAGCAGCTTAGCGGCGGCCCCCACAGATACGCAGTATTTT.